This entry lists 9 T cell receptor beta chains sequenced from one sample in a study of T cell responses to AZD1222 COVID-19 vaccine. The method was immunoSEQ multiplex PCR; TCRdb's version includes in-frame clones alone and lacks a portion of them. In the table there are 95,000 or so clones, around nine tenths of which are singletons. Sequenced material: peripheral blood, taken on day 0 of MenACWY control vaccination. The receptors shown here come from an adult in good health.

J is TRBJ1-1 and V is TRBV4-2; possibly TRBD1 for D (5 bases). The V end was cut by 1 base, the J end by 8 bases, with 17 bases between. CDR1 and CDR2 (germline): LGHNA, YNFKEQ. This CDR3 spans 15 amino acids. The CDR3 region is CASSQAVSGGKEAFF. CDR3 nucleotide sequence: TGTGCCAGCAGCCAAGCCGTGAGCGGGGGAAAAGAAGCTTTCTTT.

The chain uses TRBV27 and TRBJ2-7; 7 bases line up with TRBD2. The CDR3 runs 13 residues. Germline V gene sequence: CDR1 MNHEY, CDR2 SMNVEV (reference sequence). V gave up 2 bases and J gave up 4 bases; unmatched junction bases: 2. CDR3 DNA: TGTGCCAGCAGTTTAAGGGAGGGGTACGAGCAGTACTTC. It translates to CASSLREGYEQYF.

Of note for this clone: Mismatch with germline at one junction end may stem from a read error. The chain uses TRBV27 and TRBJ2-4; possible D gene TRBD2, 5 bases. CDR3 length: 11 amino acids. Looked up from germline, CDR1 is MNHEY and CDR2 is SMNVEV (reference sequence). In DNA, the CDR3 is TGTCGCCTGAGAGGGCGGGCGGGTGGCCCCTTC. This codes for CRLRGRAGGPF.

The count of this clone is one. The CDR3 bases are TGTGCCAGCAGTTGGGGGGGCAGGCCCTTTAGCTCCTACAATGAGCAGTTCTTC. Its protein is CASSWGGRPFSSYNEQFF. The gene calls are TRBV27 and TRBJ2-1; maybe TRBD2 (7 bases). The CDR3 contains 18 residues. Trimming stripped 4 bases from V and 0 bases from J, with 19 bases between. Germline CDR1 and CDR2: MNHEY and SMNVEV (reference sequence).

Written as DNA, the CDR3 is TGCGCCAGCAGCCACACTCCGGGACAGGGAACTGAAGCTTTCTTT. Amino acids: CASSHTPGQGTEAFF. The chain recombines TRBV4-3 with TRBJ1-1, with TRBD1 identical over 9 bases. The germline V gene encodes CDR1 LGHNA and CDR2 YSLEER. This CDR3 has 15 amino acids. V trimming: 3 bases; J trimming: 5 bases; junction bases outside the gene matches: 7.

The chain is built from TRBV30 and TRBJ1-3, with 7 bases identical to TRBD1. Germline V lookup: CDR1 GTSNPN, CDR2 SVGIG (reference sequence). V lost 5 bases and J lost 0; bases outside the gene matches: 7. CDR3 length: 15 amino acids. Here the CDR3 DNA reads TGTGCCTGGGCCTGGGACAGCAACTCTGGAAACACCATATATTTT. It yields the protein CAWAWDSNSGNTIYF.

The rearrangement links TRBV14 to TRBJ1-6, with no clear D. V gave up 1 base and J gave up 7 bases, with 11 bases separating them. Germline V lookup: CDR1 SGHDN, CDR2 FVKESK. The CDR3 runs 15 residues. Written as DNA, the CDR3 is TGTGCCAGCAGCCAAGCCTTAGACAAGAATTCACCCCTCCACTTT. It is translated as CASSQALDKNSPLHF.

In DNA, the CDR3 is TGTGCCAGCAGCTTAGATTCGTGGCGTGGGGATACGCAGTATTTT. It specifies CASSLDSWRGDTQYF. The chain has TRBV7-2 and TRBJ2-3; no firm D call. The CDR3 consists of 15 residues. CDR1 SGHTA and CDR2 FQGNSA come from the germline V gene. The V gene lost 1 base and the J gene lost 6 bases, with 14 bases spanning the gap.

CDR3 DNA: TGTGCCAGCAGCTTGCCCGGGACCACGAGGACCGGGGAGCTGTTTTTT. Amino acids: CASSLPGTTRTGELFF. The V gene is TRBV5-6, the J gene TRBJ2-2, with D perhaps TRBD1 or TRBD2 (5 bases each). The CDR3 sequence is 16 residues long. V shed 1 base and J shed 5 bases, with 15 bases lying between them. CDR1 and CDR2 (germline): SGHDT, YYEEEE.